A selection of T cell receptor beta chains follows, all from one sample in a study of shared clonotypes between healthy human individuals. Sequencing was performed with immunoSEQ multiplex PCR; in TCRdb, only in-frame clones are kept and a portion is missing. Of roughly 1,500,000 clones in the sample, 95% to 99% were seen once. The sample comprised naive CD4+ T cells sorted from blood. Source of these receptors: a man aged 25-45 years in good health. The CDR3 runs from the conserved cysteine through the conserved F or W. The D gene is left open where the match is weak. Some rows mark clone size as missing; the rest say once, few, many or name a class of expanded clone.

TRBD2	.	TRBV4-3	TRBJ2-1	18	CASSQDRGTSGSRDEQFF	TGCGCCAGCAGCCAAGATCGAGGGACTAGCGGGAGTAGGGATGAGCAGTTCTTC
TRBD2	once	TRBV11-2	TRBJ2-3	16	CASSLSTSGSKDTQYF	TGTGCCAGCAGCTTATCGACTAGCGGGAGTAAAGATACGCAGTATTTT
.	.	TRBV29-1	TRBJ2-2	11	CSAVNTGELFF	TGCAGCGCTGTAAACACCGGGGAGCTGTTTTTT
.	once	TRBV10-1	TRBJ1-3	14	CASSPGGSGNTIYF	TGCGCCAGCAGTCCCGGCGGCTCTGGAAACACCATATATTTT
TRBD1	.	TRBV19	TRBJ2-7	13	CASRGTASYEQYF	TGTGCCAGTAGGGGGACAGCCTCCTACGAGCAGTACTTC
.	.	TRBV19	TRBJ2-6	19	CASSIAWGARGSGANVLTF	TGTGCCAGTAGTATAGCGTGGGGGGCGCGTGGCTCTGGGGCCAACGTCCTGACTTTC
.	once	TRBV10-2	TRBJ2-5	12	CASGVGRETQYF	TGCGCCAGCGGAGTTGGGCGAGAGACCCAGTACTTC
TRBD2	.	TRBV29-1	TRBJ2-3	17	CSVGPRLAGGPPDTQYF	TGCAGCGTTGGACCTAGACTAGCGGGAGGGCCCCCAGATACGCAGTATTTT
TRBD2	.	TRBV5-1	TRBJ2-1	17	CASSLIILGAGDNEQFF	TGCGCCAGCAGCTTGATAATCCTCGGAGCGGGAGATAATGAGCAGTTCTTC
.	.	TRBV7-9	TRBJ1-3	16	CASSLMGRLSGNTIYF	TGTGCCAGCAGCTTAATGGGCAGGCTTAGTGGAAACACCATATATTTT
TRBD1	.	TRBV6-1	TRBJ1-2	15	CASSDRTGSLYGYTF	TGTGCCAGCAGTGATCGGACAGGAAGTCTCTATGGCTACACCTTC
TRBD1	.	TRBV18	TRBJ1-2	15	CASSPVPGTVYGYTF	TGTGCCAGCTCACCAGTTCCCGGGACAGTCTATGGCTACACCTTC
.	.	TRBV7-2	TRBJ2-1	16	CASSLRGSRSYNEQFF	TGTGCCAGCAGCTTAAGGGGGTCGAGGTCCTACAATGAGCAGTTCTTC
.	.	TRBV18	TRBJ1-1	13	CASSLRENTEAFF	TGTGCCAGCTCCCTCCGGGAGAACACTGAAGCTTTCTTT
.	.	TRBV6-5	TRBJ2-7	12	CASSLRGGEQYF	TGTGCCAGCAGCTTAAGGGGCGGCGAGCAGTACTTC
TRBD2	.	TRBV11-2	TRBJ2-4	17	CASRPSGARVAKNIQYF	TGTGCCAGCAGGCCGAGCGGGGCCCGAGTAGCCAAAAACATTCAGTACTTC
.	.	TRBV7-9	TRBJ2-1	12	CASSPWGSEQFF	TGTGCCAGCAGCCCATGGGGGAGTGAGCAGTTCTTC
.	.	TRBV29-1	TRBJ1-4	13	CSVPGSTNEKLFF	TGCAGCGTTCCGGGGTCTACTAATGAAAAACTGTTTTTT
.	.	TRBV12-1	TRBJ1-1	15	CASSFHSDRNTEAFF	TGTGCCAGCAGCTTTCATTCAGACAGGAACACTGAAGCTTTCTTT
.	.	TRBV15	TRBJ2-3	16	CATSRDLPGSTDTQYF	TGTGCCACCAGCAGAGATTTGCCAGGGAGCACAGATACGCAGTATTTT
.	.	TRBV14	TRBJ2-2	16	CASSQDLMGNTGELFF	TGTGCCAGCAGCCAAGATCTCATGGGGAACACCGGGGAGCTGTTTTTT
.	.	TRBV10-1	TRBJ1-1	13	CASSVRTDTEAFF	TGCGCCAGCAGTGTCCGGACGGACACTGAAGCTTTCTTT
TRBD1	.	TRBV19	TRBJ1-4	17	CASARPGQGTANEKLFF	TGTGCCAGTGCCCGGCCGGGACAGGGCACGGCTAATGAAAAACTGTTTTTT
TRBD2	once	TRBV7-6	TRBJ2-2	16	CASSGRLAGVLGELFF	TGTGCCAGCAGCGGGAGACTAGCGGGAGTACTCGGGGAGCTGTTTTTT
TRBD1	.	TRBV9	TRBJ2-6	16	CASRGDRRSGANVLTF	TGTGCCAGCAGAGGGGACAGGCGCTCTGGGGCCAACGTCCTGACTTTC
TRBD1	.	TRBV29-1	TRBJ1-4	14	CSGRDRGSNEKLFF	TGCAGCGGAAGGGACAGGGGGAGTAATGAAAAACTGTTTTTT
.	.	TRBV7-9	TRBJ2-7	15	CASRKVGAQFDEQYF	TGTGCCAGCAGAAAAGTGGGGGCGCAGTTCGACGAGCAGTACTTC
.	.	TRBV5-1	TRBJ1-2	17	CASSSHNRSQGNYGYTF	TGCGCCAGCAGCTCCCACAATCGCAGTCAAGGGAACTATGGCTACACCTTC
.	.	TRBV6-1	TRBJ2-7	14	CASNPEIITYEQYF	TGTGCCAGCAACCCAGAGATAATTACCTACGAGCAGTACTTC
.	.	TRBV25-1	TRBJ1-3	14	CASSEAGKGNTIYF	TGTGCCAGCAGTGAAGCAGGGAAAGGAAACACCATATATTTT
TRBD2	once	TRBV19	TRBJ2-5	13	CASRLAGEETQYF	TGTGCCAGTAGACTAGCGGGGGAAGAGACCCAGTACTTC
TRBD1	.	TRBV10-2	TRBJ2-7	16	CASSEFKTGGSYEQYF	TGCGCCAGCAGTGAGTTTAAGACAGGGGGCTCCTACGAGCAGTACTTC
TRBD2	.	TRBV5-1	TRBJ2-7	15	CASRQILAGAGEQYF	TGCGCCAGCCGCCAAATCCTAGCGGGAGCGGGTGAGCAGTACTTC
.	.	TRBV11-2	TRBJ1-5	13	CASSLYQDQPQHF	TGTGCCAGCAGCTTATATCAGGATCAGCCCCAGCATTTT
.	.	TRBV14	TRBJ2-2	13	CASSLLRTGELFF	TGTGCCAGCAGCCTCCTTAGGACCGGGGAGCTGTTTTTT
TRBD2	.	TRBV6-1	TRBJ2-1	17	CASSERTSGRSYNEQFF	TGTGCCAGCAGTGAACGGACTAGCGGTCGATCCTACAATGAGCAGTTCTTC
.	.	TRBV9	TRBJ1-3	15	CASSNSPTAGNTIYF	TGTGCCAGCAGTAATTCTCCCACAGCTGGAAACACCATATATTTT
.	.	TRBV9	TRBJ2-7	12	CASSVTGTEQYF	TGTGCCAGCAGCGTCACAGGGACCGAGCAGTACTTC
TRBD2	.	TRBV7-2	TRBJ2-7	15	CASRPEGGYNHEQYF	TGTGCCAGCAGACCAGAGGGAGGGTATAACCACGAGCAGTACTTC
.	.	TRBV6-5	TRBJ2-7	13	CASSSPPSYEQYF	TGTGCCAGCAGTTCCCCACCCTCCTACGAGCAGTACTTC
.	.	TRBV2	TRBJ2-7	13	CASVRDPAYEQYF	TGTGCCAGCGTCAGGGATCCCGCCTACGAGCAGTACTTC
TRBD2	.	TRBV6-6	TRBJ2-7	15	CASSGLAGGSYEQYF	TGTGCCAGCAGTGGACTAGCGGGAGGCTCCTACGAGCAGTACTTC
.	.	TRBV15	TRBJ2-1	15	CATSRGFGEYNEQFF	TGTGCCACCAGCAGAGGTTTTGGGGAGTACAATGAGCAGTTCTTC
TRBD1	.	TRBV6-5	TRBJ1-1	14	CASRSTGRNTEAFF	TGTGCCAGCAGGTCGACAGGGAGGAACACTGAAGCTTTCTTT
.	.	TRBV18	TRBJ1-1	13	CASSDGGGTEAFF	TGTGCCAGCTCCGATGGGGGTGGCACTGAAGCTTTCTTT
TRBD1	.	TRBV6-1	TRBJ2-1	13	CASSHTGGNEQFF	TGTGCCAGCAGTCATACAGGGGGCAATGAGCAGTTCTTC
.	.	TRBV2	TRBJ1-5	18	CASSEGYEPGQGNQPQHF	TGTGCCAGCAGTGAAGGCTATGAGCCAGGGCAGGGCAATCAGCCCCAGCATTTT
TRBD1	.	TRBV6-5	TRBJ2-1	15	CASSYGPGGHNEQFF	TGTGCCAGCAGTTACGGGCCAGGGGGTCACAATGAGCAGTTCTTC
.	.	TRBV6-1	TRBJ2-1	11	CASSGTVRQFF	TGTGCCAGCAGTGGGACAGTGAGGCAGTTCTTC
TRBD2	.	TRBV5-8	TRBJ2-2	17	CASSSLGAGGRTGELFF	TGTGCCAGCAGCAGCTTGGGTGCGGGAGGAAGGACCGGGGAGCTGTTTTTT
.	.	TRBV9	TRBJ1-5	15	CASSVLGDSNQPQHF	TGTGCCAGCAGCGTACTAGGGGATAGCAATCAGCCCCAGCATTTT
.	.	TRBV5-1	TRBJ2-5	13	CASTNPGEETQYF	TGCGCCAGCACCAACCCGGGGGAAGAGACCCAGTACTTC
TRBD2	.	TRBV2	TRBJ2-3	12	CASCGRGDTQYF	TGTGCCAGCTGCGGGAGGGGAGATACGCAGTATTTT
.	.	TRBV5-1	TRBJ2-3	14	CASSLETGTDTQYF	TGCGCCAGCAGCTTGGAGACCGGCACAGATACGCAGTATTTT